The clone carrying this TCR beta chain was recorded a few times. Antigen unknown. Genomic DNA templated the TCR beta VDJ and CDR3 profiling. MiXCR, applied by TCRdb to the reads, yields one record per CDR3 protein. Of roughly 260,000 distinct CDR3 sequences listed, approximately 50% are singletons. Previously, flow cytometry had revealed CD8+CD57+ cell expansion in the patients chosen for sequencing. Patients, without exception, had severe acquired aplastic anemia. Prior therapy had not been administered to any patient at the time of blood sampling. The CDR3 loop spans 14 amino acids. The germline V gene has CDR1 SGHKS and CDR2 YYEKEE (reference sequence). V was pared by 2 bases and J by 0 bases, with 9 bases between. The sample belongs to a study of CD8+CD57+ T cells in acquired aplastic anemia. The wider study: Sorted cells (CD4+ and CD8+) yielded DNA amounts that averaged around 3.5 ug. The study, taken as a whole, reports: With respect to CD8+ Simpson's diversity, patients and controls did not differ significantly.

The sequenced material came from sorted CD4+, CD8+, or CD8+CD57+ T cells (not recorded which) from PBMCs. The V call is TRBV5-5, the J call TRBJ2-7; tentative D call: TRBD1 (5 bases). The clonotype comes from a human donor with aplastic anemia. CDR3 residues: CASSLQELSYEQYF. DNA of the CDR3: TGTGCCAGCAGCTTACAGGAACTCTCCTACGAGCAGTACTTC.